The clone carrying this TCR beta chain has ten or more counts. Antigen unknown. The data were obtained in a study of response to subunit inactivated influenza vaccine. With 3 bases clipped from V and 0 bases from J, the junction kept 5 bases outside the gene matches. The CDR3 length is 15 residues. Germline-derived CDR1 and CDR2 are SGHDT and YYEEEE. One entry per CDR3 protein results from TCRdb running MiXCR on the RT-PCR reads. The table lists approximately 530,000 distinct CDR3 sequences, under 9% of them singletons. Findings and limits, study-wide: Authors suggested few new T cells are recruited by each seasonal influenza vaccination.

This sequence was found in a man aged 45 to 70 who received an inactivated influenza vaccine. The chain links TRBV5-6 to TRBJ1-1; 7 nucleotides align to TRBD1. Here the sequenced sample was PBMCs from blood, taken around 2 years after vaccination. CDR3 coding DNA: TGTGCCAGCAGCTCGGCAGGGGGATTGAACACTGAAGCTTTCTTT. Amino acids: CASSSAGGLNTEAFF.